The clone carrying this TCR beta chain was seen more than once but under ten times. Its antigen is as yet unknown. CDR1 is SEHNR and CDR2 is FQNEAQ in the germline V gene (reference sequence). CDR3 length: 13 amino acids. V lost 8 bases and J 4 bases, leaving 12 bases between the germline ends. MiXCR, applied by TCRdb to the 5' RACE reads, yields one record per CDR3 protein. The repertoire holds 1.5 million to 2 million distinct CDR3 sequences, with 32% as singletons. The sample originates from a study of identical twins. Study results and caveats: There were fewer insertions in abundant cord blood beta clonotypes, but memory repertoires showed no such pattern. Twin pairs had excess sharing that was weaker in beta out-of-frame sequences. Low generation-probability sequences were in excess among twin-shared out-of-frame alpha sequences. Modelling underestimated the level of out-of-frame TCR alpha sharing observed in monozygotic twins.

The specimen sequenced was cord blood. The TCR sequence derives from a newborn girl in good health. J is TRBJ2-1 and V is TRBV7-9, with D possibly being TRBD2 (6 bases). The CDR3 nucleotides read TGTGCCAGCGGCTGGGACTCGTACAATGAGCAGTTCTTC. This encodes CASGWDSYNEQFF. The full variable domain, with the rest looked up from reference TRBV7-9 and TRBJ2-1, is DTGVSQNPRHKITKRGQNVTFRCDPISEHNRLYWYRQTLGQGPEFLTYFQNEAQLEKSRLLSDRFSAERPKGSFSTLEIQRTEQGDSAMYLCASGWDSYNEQFFGPGTRLTVL.